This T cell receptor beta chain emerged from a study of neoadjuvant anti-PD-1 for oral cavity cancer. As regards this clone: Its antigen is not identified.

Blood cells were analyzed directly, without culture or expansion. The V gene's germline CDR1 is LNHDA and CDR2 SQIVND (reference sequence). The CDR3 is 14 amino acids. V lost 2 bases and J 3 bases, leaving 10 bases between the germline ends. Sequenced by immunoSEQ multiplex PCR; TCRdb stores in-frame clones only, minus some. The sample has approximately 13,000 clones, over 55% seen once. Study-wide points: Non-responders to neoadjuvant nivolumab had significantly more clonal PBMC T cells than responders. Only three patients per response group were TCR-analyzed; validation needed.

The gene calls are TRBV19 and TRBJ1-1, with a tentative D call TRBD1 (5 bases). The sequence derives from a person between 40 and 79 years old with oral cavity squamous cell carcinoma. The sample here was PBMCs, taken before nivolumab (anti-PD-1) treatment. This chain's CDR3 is CASSITGVDTEAFF. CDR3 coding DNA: TGTGCCAGTAGTATAACAGGTGTGGACACTGAAGCTTTCTTT.